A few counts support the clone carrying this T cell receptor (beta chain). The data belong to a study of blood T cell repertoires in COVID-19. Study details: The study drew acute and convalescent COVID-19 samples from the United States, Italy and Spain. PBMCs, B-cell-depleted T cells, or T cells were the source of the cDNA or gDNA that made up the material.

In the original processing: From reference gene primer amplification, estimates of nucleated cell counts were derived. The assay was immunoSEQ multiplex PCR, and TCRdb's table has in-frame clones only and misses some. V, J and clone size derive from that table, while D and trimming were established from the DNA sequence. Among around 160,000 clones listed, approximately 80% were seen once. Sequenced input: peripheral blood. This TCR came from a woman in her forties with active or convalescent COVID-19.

The DNA of the CDR3 is TGTGCCAGCAGCTTGAGTCCCGGGACAGGGACTTTCCATCAGCCCCAGCATTTT. As protein: CASSLSPGTGTFHQPQHF. The chain links TRBV7-8 to TRBJ1-5; 9 bases line up with TRBD1. Germline V gene data show CDR1 as SGHVS and CDR2 as FQNEAQ. J lost 5 bases, V lost 3 bases, and 14 bases had no gene match. The CDR3 totals 18 residues.